Listed below are T cell receptor beta chains from one sample, sequenced in a study of glioma-infiltrating T cells after dendritic cell vaccination. Measured with immunoSEQ multiplex PCR; TCRdb has only the in-frame clones, and not every one. The sample shows roughly 100,000 clones, over 75% of them seen only once. The sequencing used blood, collected before dendritic cell vaccination. The receptors come from a human donor with glioblastoma. Both conserved end residues are part of each CDR3. The D gene is left open where the match is weak. Clone size is given for some rows only: seen once, a few or many times, or a class if the clone is expanded.

j_call: TRBJ2-3; d_call: TRBD1; v_call: TRBV5-4; clone_size: .; cdr3_aa: CASSYGQGRPDTQYF; cdr3_nt: TGTGCCAGCAGCTACGGACAGGGGAGGCCAGATACGCAGTATTTT
j_call: TRBJ1-1; d_call: TRBD1; v_call: TRBV30; clone_size: .; cdr3_aa: CAYNRGYTEAFF; cdr3_nt: TGTGCCTACAACAGGGGGTACACTGAAGCTTTCTTT
j_call: TRBJ1-2; d_call: TRBD1; v_call: TRBV19; clone_size: .; cdr3_aa: CASSTGQGERGYTF; cdr3_nt: TGTGCCAGTAGTACAGGACAGGGGGAAAGAGGCTACACCTTC
j_call: TRBJ2-7; d_call: TRBD1; v_call: TRBV7-6; clone_size: .; cdr3_aa: CASSLGTGILSYEQYF; cdr3_nt: TGTGCCAGCAGCTTAGGGACAGGGATACTCTCCTACGAGCAGTACTTC
j_call: TRBJ2-7; d_call: .; v_call: TRBV7-2; clone_size: .; cdr3_aa: CASSLVAGNYEQYF; cdr3_nt: TGTGCCAGCAGCTTAGTGGCAGGAAACTACGAGCAGTACTTC
j_call: TRBJ2-2; d_call: .; v_call: TRBV5-1; clone_size: .; cdr3_aa: CASSPTLGRTGELFF; cdr3_nt: TGCGCCAGCAGCCCAACCCTGGGCCGCACCGGGGAGCTGTTTTTT
j_call: TRBJ1-1; d_call: .; v_call: TRBV6-5; clone_size: few; cdr3_aa: CASSYGRGDTEAFF; cdr3_nt: TGTGCCAGCAGTTACGGCCGGGGGGACACTGAAGCTTTCTTT
j_call: TRBJ1-5; d_call: .; v_call: TRBV10-3; clone_size: .; cdr3_aa: CAISESRGNQPQHF; cdr3_nt: TGTGCCATCAGTGAGTCAAGAGGCAATCAGCCCCAGCATTTT
j_call: TRBJ2-2; d_call: .; v_call: TRBV7-3; clone_size: .; cdr3_aa: CASSSYTGELFF; cdr3_nt: TGTGCCAGCAGCTCCTACACCGGGGAGCTGTTTTTT
j_call: TRBJ2-2; d_call: TRBD1; v_call: TRBV5-1; clone_size: .; cdr3_aa: CASSFGTGRTGELFF; cdr3_nt: TGCGCCAGCAGCTTCGGGACAGGGAGGACCGGGGAGCTGTTTTTT
j_call: TRBJ1-1; d_call: .; v_call: TRBV6-5; clone_size: few; cdr3_aa: CASSYRAGVNTEAFF; cdr3_nt: TGTGCCAGCAGTTACCGGGCGGGGGTGAACACTGAAGCTTTCTTT
j_call: TRBJ2-5; d_call: TRBD1; v_call: TRBV6-1; clone_size: .; cdr3_aa: CASSERDADRGTQYF; cdr3_nt: TGTGCCAGCAGTGAAAGGGACGCTGACAGGGGGACCCAGTACTTC
j_call: TRBJ2-3; d_call: .; v_call: TRBV5-1; clone_size: .; cdr3_aa: CASSPQSTDTQYF; cdr3_nt: TGCGCCAGCAGCCCACAAAGCACAGATACGCAGTATTTT
j_call: TRBJ1-1; d_call: .; v_call: TRBV7-7; clone_size: .; cdr3_aa: CASSPYSHMNTEAFF; cdr3_nt: TGTGCCAGCAGCCCATACAGCCATATGAACACTGAAGCTTTCTTT
j_call: TRBJ1-1; d_call: TRBD1; v_call: TRBV6-5; clone_size: few; cdr3_aa: CASIPGRGRKAFF; cdr3_nt: TGTGCCAGCATACCTGGTAGGGGGCGAAAAGCTTTCTTT
j_call: TRBJ2-5; d_call: TRBD1; v_call: TRBV5-6; clone_size: few; cdr3_aa: CASGMTGRGETQYF; cdr3_nt: TGTGCCAGCGGCATGACAGGGCGCGGAGAGACCCAGTACTTC
j_call: TRBJ2-2; d_call: .; v_call: TRBV5-1; clone_size: .; cdr3_aa: CASLQSGELFF; cdr3_nt: TGCGCCAGCTTACAGTCCGGGGAGCTGTTTTTT
j_call: TRBJ2-6; d_call: .; v_call: TRBV2; clone_size: .; cdr3_aa: CATGGSLSGANVLTF; cdr3_nt: TGTGCCACCGGGGGTTCCCTCTCTGGGGCCAACGTCCTGACTTTC
j_call: TRBJ2-2; d_call: TRBD1; v_call: TRBV6-5; clone_size: .; cdr3_aa: CASSRGQGKSGELFF; cdr3_nt: TGTGCCAGCAGTAGGGGACAGGGTAAGAGCGGGGAGCTGTTTTTT
j_call: TRBJ2-1; d_call: TRBD1; v_call: TRBV18; clone_size: .; cdr3_aa: CASSLYQGQGINEQFF; cdr3_nt: TGTGCCAGCTCACTTTACCAGGGACAGGGCATCAATGAGCAGTTCTTC
j_call: TRBJ1-2; d_call: TRBD1; v_call: TRBV6-5; clone_size: .; cdr3_aa: CASSYSQTGDTYGYTF; cdr3_nt: TGTGCCAGCAGTTACTCTCAGACAGGGGATACCTATGGCTACACCTTC
j_call: TRBJ2-5; d_call: TRBD2; v_call: TRBV18; clone_size: .; cdr3_aa: CASSPGLAGGIGETQYF; cdr3_nt: TGTGCCAGCTCACCAGGACTAGCGGGGGGGATTGGAGAGACCCAGTACTTC
j_call: TRBJ2-7; d_call: TRBD2; v_call: TRBV18; clone_size: .; cdr3_aa: CASSPRLADAYEQYF; cdr3_nt: TGTGCCAGCTCACCGAGACTAGCTGACGCCTACGAGCAGTACTTC
j_call: TRBJ2-3; d_call: TRBD2; v_call: TRBV5-6; clone_size: .; cdr3_aa: CASSSDVGGGTDTQYF; cdr3_nt: TGTGCCAGCAGCTCTGATGTCGGCGGGGGGACAGATACGCAGTATTTT
j_call: TRBJ2-1; d_call: .; v_call: TRBV6-5; clone_size: .; cdr3_aa: CASSYGTGQFF; cdr3_nt: TGTGCCAGCAGTTACGGAACAGGGCAGTTCTTC
j_call: TRBJ2-5; d_call: .; v_call: TRBV7-9; clone_size: .; cdr3_aa: CASSAGPVGTQYF; cdr3_nt: TGTGCCAGCAGCGCGGGACCCGTGGGGACCCAGTACTTC
j_call: TRBJ1-2; d_call: .; v_call: TRBV25-1; clone_size: .; cdr3_aa: CASSPSGSPTYGYTF; cdr3_nt: TGTGCCAGCAGCCCGTCGGGTTCCCCAACCTATGGCTACACCTTC
j_call: TRBJ2-7; d_call: TRBD1; v_call: TRBV7-3; clone_size: .; cdr3_aa: CASSPDRGGFNEQYF; cdr3_nt: TGTGCCAGCAGCCCAGACAGGGGAGGATTCAACGAGCAGTACTTC
j_call: TRBJ2-1; d_call: .; v_call: TRBV9; clone_size: once; cdr3_aa: CASSVTTVGEQFF; cdr3_nt: TGTGCCAGCAGCGTAACAACAGTGGGTGAGCAGTTCTTC
j_call: TRBJ2-2; d_call: .; v_call: TRBV7-9; clone_size: .; cdr3_aa: CASSLIEVGGNTGELFF; cdr3_nt: TGTGCCAGCAGCTTGATCGAGGTGGGAGGGAACACCGGGGAGCTGTTTTTT
j_call: TRBJ2-5; d_call: .; v_call: TRBV7-7; clone_size: .; cdr3_aa: CASSLGGIQETQYF; cdr3_nt: TGTGCCAGCTCCCTTGGGGGGATCCAAGAGACCCAGTACTTC
j_call: TRBJ2-5; d_call: TRBD2; v_call: TRBV19; clone_size: .; cdr3_aa: CASSPAGLAGEETQYF; cdr3_nt: TGTGCCAGTAGCCCTGCGGGACTAGCGGGGGAAGAGACCCAGTACTTC
j_call: TRBJ1-3; d_call: .; v_call: TRBV5-6; clone_size: .; cdr3_aa: CASSPMGDPSSGNTIYF; cdr3_nt: TGTGCCAGCAGCCCAATGGGAGACCCAAGCTCTGGAAACACCATATATTTT
j_call: TRBJ2-2; d_call: .; v_call: TRBV15; clone_size: few; cdr3_aa: CATSRAQSTGELFF; cdr3_nt: TGTGCCACCAGCAGAGCACAGAGCACCGGGGAGCTGTTTTTT
j_call: TRBJ2-2; d_call: TRBD1; v_call: TRBV6-5; clone_size: .; cdr3_aa: CASKRTGVNTGELFF; cdr3_nt: TGTGCCAGCAAACGGACAGGGGTGAACACCGGGGAGCTGTTTTTT
j_call: TRBJ2-7; d_call: .; v_call: TRBV2; clone_size: .; cdr3_aa: CASSGQGFYYEQYF; cdr3_nt: TGTGCCAGCAGTGGGCAGGGATTTTACTACGAGCAGTACTTC
j_call: TRBJ1-2; d_call: .; v_call: TRBV4-2; clone_size: .; cdr3_aa: CASSQYSGHTNYGYTF; cdr3_nt: TGTGCCAGCAGCCAATACTCGGGACATACTAACTATGGCTACACCTTC
j_call: TRBJ2-7; d_call: .; v_call: TRBV7-3; clone_size: .; cdr3_aa: CASSLSESWGGQYF; cdr3_nt: TGTGCCAGCAGCCTTTCCGAATCCTGGGGGGGCCAGTACTTC
j_call: TRBJ1-1; d_call: .; v_call: TRBV5-1; clone_size: once; cdr3_aa: CASTMSSGPTEAFF; cdr3_nt: TGCGCCAGCACCATGAGTTCAGGTCCCACTGAAGCTTTCTTT
j_call: TRBJ1-1; d_call: .; v_call: TRBV10-2; clone_size: .; cdr3_aa: CASRGELATEAFF; cdr3_nt: TGCGCCAGCAGGGGCGAACTAGCTACTGAAGCTTTCTTT
j_call: TRBJ1-1; d_call: .; v_call: TRBV5-6; clone_size: .; cdr3_aa: CASSLGGLTRGTNTEAFF; cdr3_nt: TGTGCCAGCAGCTTGGGGGGACTCACAAGAGGGACGAACACTGAAGCTTTCTTT
j_call: TRBJ1-1; d_call: .; v_call: TRBV19; clone_size: few; cdr3_aa: CASSMSGNTEAFF; cdr3_nt: TGTGCCAGTAGTATGTCGGGGAACACTGAAGCTTTCTTT